The clone carrying this T cell receptor beta chain is a singleton in its sample. Antigen specificity is unknown. Deletions cut 0 bases from V and 0 bases from J, with 7 bases between. The CDR3 length is 16 residues. Germline V gene data show CDR1 as SGHKS and CDR2 as YYEKEE (reference sequence). This entry comes from a study of lymphopenia after photon versus proton radiotherapy. Whole-study results and caveats: After the lymphocyte nadir, photon-treated repertoires showed oligoclonal expansion, especially of CD8+ Temra cells. Larger post-nadir TCR diversity loss correlated inversely with survival in deceased patients.

Profiling relied on immunoSEQ multiplex PCR, and the TCRdb table lists in-frame clones only, not all of them. The sample lists around 19,000 clones, roughly 81% seen once, with 2.9% in the top ten. This rearrangement joins TRBV5-5 to TRBJ2-6, with unresolved D. This material consisted of peripheral blood, taken from a patient treated with photon-based radiotherapy. The receptor comes from a woman between 45 and 60 years old with pancreatic cancer. The CDR3 region has the DNA TGTGCCAGCAGCTTGGGGGTAATCTCTGGGGCCAACGTCCTGACTTTC. Residues: CASSLGVISGANVLTF.